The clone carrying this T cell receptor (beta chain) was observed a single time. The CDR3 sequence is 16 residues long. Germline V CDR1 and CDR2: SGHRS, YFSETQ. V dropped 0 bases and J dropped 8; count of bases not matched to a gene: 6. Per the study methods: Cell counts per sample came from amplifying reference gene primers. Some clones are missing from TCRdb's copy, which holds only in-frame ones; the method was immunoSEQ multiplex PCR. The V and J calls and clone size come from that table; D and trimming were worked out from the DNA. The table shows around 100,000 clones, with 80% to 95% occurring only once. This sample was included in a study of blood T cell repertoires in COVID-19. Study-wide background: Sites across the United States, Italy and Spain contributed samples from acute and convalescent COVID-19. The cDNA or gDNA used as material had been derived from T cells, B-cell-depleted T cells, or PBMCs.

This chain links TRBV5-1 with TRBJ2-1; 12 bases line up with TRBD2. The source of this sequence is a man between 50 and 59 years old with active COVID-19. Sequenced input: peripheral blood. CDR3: CASSLELAGGIDEQFF. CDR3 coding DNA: TGCGCCAGCAGCTTGGAACTAGCGGGAGGTATTGATGAGCAGTTCTTC.